Sequencing of this TCR beta chain was carried out in a study of beta chain features in type 1 diabetes (dated by TCRdb to 2016 to 2019). Study-level background: Patients and healthy donors did not differ in mean age, gender distribution, total cell number or subset yield. The study compared TCRB repertoires of sorted circulating CD4+ T cell subsets between recently diagnosed type 1 diabetes patients and matched healthy donors. Regulatory and stem cell-like memory subsets were isolated from only 8 patients and about eight healthy donors, whereas naive and central memory subsets came from all 30 or so donors. A total of around 110,000,000 sorted cells were examined across all samples, and RNA yield correlated strongly with the number of cells per subset. The study at large found these results: Shorter templates might be favored by PCR, yet because patient and control samples were amplified and corrected together, any such skew would affect both groups equally. In all four CD4+ subsets, TCRB CDR3 length was moderately but significantly shorter in type 1 diabetes patients. Because the HLA sub-analyses included only small numbers of individuals, any influence of HLA type on TCRB rearrangement was left unresolved. At VDJ recombination sites, patients with type 1 diabetes made fewer insertions and deleted more nucleotides, a pattern implying thymic rearrangement abnormalities. Naive, central memory and regulatory TCRB repertoires appeared to be more similar among patients than among healthy donors. Sequencing cDNA rather than genomic DNA could over-represent highly expressing activated cells, although activation and CD3 levels did not differ between groups.

All of the isolated RNA was reverse transcribed with the High Capacity cDNA Reverse Transcription Kit, so expressed TCRB transcripts were sequenced. Stem cell-like memory T cell samples underwent survey-depth immunoSEQ sequencing, averaging around 1 million total reads per sample. Sorted cells were lysed in RLT buffer, and RNA was extracted using DNase-treated RNeasy Micro or Mini kits according to cell number. Each cell subset was processed separately to prevent cross-contamination, with patient and healthy donor samples processed together. TCRB sequences were amplified from cDNA with the immunoSEQ multiplex PCR, producing 87-bp fragments spanning the CDR3 region. Sequencing of the amplicons was done on the Illumina HiSeq platform. The original methods were these. PCR bias was computationally corrected using synthetic template baselines, reads within Hamming distance 2 were collapsed, and singletons that could not be merged were discarded. Reads were aligned to IMGT to assign V, D and J genes, CDR3 length, and insertions or deletions at six rearrangement sites. Within each subset, clonotype counts were normalized to sorted cell number, after which true diversity and Gini coefficients were computed with the tcR R package. Repertoire sharing was quantified using the overlap coefficient calculated on TCRB nucleotide sequences. What TCRdb holds here is the immuneACCESS table cut down to in-frame rearrangements. Part of the clones is not present; checked against another copy, under half of the missing clones reflect an unresolved V gene, and the others are unexplained. V and J calls and clone size are copied from that table; D and trimming were computed from the DNA. Counted in this sample were tens of thousands of clones; 30% to 40% of them appeared once. The leading ten clones occupy about 0.42% of the sample.

Germline trimming: 4 bases from V, 1 base from J; junction bases outside gene matches: 4. The CDR3, cysteine through phenylalanine, is 14 amino acids long. The CDR3 DNA has 42 bases and is translated from base 1. The CDR1 and CDR2 encoded by the germline V gene (reference sequence) are GTSNPN and SVGIG. As to this clone: The target of this receptor is not known. No quality values exist for individual bases; no much larger clone is one base distant.

Each donor gave one peripheral blood draw, averaging roughly 100 mL, which was collected into heparinised tubes. Using a panel that included CD45RO, CCR7, CD25, CD127, CD95 and CD27, naive, central memory, regulatory and stem cell-like memory CD4+ T cells were sorted on a BD FACSAria II. Every sorted population had a purity above 95%. Right away, PBMCs were isolated by Lymphoprep density gradient centrifugation and were stained directly, with no culture step. So that batch effects would be minimized, each experiment stained and sorted samples in pairs, pairing one healthy donor with one patient. The chain is encoded by TRBV30 joined to TRBJ2-7; TRBD2 lines up with 10 middle nucleotides. Sequenced sample: stem cell memory CD4+ T cells from blood. The sample's cell subset or site label, decoded: stem cell-like memory CD4+ T cells. This clonotype originated in a young woman in good health. For the CDR3, the sequence is CAWTSGSISYEQYF. The DNA reads TGTGCCTGGACTAGCGGGAGTATTTCCTACGAGCAGTACTTC.